This TCR beta chain came from a study of blood T cell repertoires in COVID-19. Study at large: COVID-19 samples from acute and convalescent phases originated in the United States, Italy and Spain. T cells, B-cell-depleted T cells, or PBMCs provided the cDNA or gDNA that served as material.

In the authors' workflow: It was from reference gene primer amplification that nucleated cell counts were estimated. The data were produced by immunoSEQ multiplex PCR, yet TCRdb's version contains in-frame clones alone and is incomplete. D and trimming come from the DNA, and the V and J calls and clone size come from that table. The table includes roughly 280,000 clones, approximately 82% detected once. There are 13 residues in the CDR3. The germline V and J ends were trimmed by 4 bases and 5 bases, with 6 bases remaining between them. CDR1 is SGHDN, CDR2 FVKESK, per germline. This sequence originates from a man in his sixties who had recovered from COVID-19. The specimen sequenced was peripheral blood. This chain uses TRBV14 with TRBJ1-6; maybe TRBD1 (6 bases). The CDR3 region has the DNA TGTGCCAGCAGCCGGACAGATAATTCACCCCTCCACTTT. This translates into CASSRTDNSPLHF. Using reference TRBV14 and TRBJ1-6 for the parts outside the CDR3, the full variable domain is EAGVTQFPSHSVIEKGQTVTLRCDPISGHDNLYWYRRVMGKEIKFLLHFVKESKQDESGMPNNRFLAERTGGTYSTLKVQPAELEDSGVYFCASSRTDNSPLHFGNGTRLTVT.